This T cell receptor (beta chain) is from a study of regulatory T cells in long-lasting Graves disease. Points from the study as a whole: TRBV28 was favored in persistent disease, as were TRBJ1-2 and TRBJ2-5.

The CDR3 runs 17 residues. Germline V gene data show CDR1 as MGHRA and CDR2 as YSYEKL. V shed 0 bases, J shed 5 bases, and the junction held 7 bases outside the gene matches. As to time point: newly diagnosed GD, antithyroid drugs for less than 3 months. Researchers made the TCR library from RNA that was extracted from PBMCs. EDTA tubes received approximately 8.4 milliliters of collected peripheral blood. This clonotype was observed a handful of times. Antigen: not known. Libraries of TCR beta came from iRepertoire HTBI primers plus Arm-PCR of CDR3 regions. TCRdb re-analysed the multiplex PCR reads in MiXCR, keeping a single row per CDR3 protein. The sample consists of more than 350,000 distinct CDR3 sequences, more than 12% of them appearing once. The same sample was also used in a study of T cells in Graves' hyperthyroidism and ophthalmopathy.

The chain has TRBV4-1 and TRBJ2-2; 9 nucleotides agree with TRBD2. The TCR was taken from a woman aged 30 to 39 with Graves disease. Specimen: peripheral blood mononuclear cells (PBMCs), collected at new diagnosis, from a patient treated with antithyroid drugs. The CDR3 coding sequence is TGCGCCAGCAGCCAAGAGTTGGCGGGAGGGCCAACCGGGGAGCTGTTTTTT. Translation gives CASSQELAGGPTGELFF.